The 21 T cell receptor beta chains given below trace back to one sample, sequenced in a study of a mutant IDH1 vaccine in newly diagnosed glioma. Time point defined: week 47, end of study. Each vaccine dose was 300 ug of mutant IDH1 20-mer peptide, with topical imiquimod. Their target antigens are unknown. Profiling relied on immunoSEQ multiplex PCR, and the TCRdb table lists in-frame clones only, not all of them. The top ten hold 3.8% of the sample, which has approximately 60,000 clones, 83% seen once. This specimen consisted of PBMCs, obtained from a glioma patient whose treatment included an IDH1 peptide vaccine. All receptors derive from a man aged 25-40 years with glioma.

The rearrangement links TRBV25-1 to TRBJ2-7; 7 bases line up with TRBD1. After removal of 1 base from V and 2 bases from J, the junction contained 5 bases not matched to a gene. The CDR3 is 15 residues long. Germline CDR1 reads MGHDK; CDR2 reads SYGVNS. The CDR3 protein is CASSELGQDPYEQYF. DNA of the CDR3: TGTGCCAGCAGTGAATTAGGACAGGATCCCTACGAGCAGTACTTC.

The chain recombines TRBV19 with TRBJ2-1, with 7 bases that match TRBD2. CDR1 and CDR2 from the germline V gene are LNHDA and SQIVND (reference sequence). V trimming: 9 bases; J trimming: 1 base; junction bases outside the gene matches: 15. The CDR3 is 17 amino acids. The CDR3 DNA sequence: TGTGCCAGCATGAGCCCCAGGGCGGGGGTGTCCTACAATGAGCAGTTCTTC. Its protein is CASMSPRAGVSYNEQFF.

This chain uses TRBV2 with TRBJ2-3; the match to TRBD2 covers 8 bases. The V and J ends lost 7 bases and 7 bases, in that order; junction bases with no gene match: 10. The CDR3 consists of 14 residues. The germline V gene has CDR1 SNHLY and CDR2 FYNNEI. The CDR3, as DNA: TGTGCCAGCAAAGGCGCGGGGGGCGGGAATACGCAGTATTTT. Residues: CASKGAGGGNTQYF.

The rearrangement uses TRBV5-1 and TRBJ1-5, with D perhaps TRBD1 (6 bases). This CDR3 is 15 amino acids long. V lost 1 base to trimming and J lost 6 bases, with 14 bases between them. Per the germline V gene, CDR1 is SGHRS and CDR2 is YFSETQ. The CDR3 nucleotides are TGCGCCAGCAGCTTGTGGGGGGCTTCGGGTCAGCCCCAGCATTTT. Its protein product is CASSLWGASGQPQHF.

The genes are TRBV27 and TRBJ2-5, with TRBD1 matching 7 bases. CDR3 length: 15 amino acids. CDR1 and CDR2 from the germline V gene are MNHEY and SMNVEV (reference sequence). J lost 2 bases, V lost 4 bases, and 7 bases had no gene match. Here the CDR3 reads CASSSGTAMQETQYF. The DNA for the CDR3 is TGTGCCAGCAGTTCTGGGACAGCTATGCAAGAGACCCAGTACTTC.

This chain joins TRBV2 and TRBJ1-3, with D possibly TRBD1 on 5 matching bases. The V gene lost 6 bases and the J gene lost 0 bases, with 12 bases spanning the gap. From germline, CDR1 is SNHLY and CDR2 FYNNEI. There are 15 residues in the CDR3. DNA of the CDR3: TGTGCCAGCAGAGCATCCAGGGTCTCTGGAAACACCATATATTTT. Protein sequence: CASRASRVSGNTIYF.

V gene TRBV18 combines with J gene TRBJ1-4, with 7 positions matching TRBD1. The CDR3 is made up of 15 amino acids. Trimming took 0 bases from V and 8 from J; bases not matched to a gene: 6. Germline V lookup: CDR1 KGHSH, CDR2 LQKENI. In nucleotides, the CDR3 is TGTGCCAGCTCACCACCAGGGGCAGGGGGAGAAAAACTGTTTTTT. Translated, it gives CASSPPGAGGEKLFF.

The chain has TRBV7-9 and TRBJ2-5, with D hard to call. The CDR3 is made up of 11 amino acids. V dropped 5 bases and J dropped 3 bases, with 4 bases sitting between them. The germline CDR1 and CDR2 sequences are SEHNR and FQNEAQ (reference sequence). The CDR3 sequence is CASSAKETQYF. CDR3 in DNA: TGTGCCAGCAGCGCGAAAGAGACCCAGTACTTC.

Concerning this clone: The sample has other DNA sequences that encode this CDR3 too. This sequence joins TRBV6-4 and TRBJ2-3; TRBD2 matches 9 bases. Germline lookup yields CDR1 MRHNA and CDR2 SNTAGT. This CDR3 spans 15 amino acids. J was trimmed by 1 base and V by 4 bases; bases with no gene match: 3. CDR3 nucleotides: TGTGCCAGCAGTGGATTAGCGGGGGGCACAGATACGCAGTATTTT. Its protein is CASSGLAGGTDTQYF.

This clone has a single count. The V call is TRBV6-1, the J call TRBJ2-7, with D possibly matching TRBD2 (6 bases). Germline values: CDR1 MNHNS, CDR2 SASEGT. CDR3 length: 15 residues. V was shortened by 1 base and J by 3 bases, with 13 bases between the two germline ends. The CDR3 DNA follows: TGTGCCAGCAGTGAAGACGGTGGAGGGAACTACGAGCAGTACTTC. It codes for CASSEDGGGNYEQYF.

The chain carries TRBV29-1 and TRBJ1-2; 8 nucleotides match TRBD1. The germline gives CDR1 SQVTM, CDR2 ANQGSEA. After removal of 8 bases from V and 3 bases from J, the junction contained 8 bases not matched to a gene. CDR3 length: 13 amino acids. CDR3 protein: CSIPGGDHYGYTF. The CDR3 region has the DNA TGCAGCATACCAGGGGGCGATCACTATGGCTACACCTTC.

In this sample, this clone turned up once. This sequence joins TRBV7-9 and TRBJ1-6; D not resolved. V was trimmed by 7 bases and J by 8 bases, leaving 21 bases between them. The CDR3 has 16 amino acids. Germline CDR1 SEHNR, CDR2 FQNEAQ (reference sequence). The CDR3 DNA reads TGTGCCAGCACCACAAGCCGGTTCTCCGGGGATTCACCCCTCCACTTT. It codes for CASTTSRFSGDSPLHF.

CDR3 nucleotides: TGTGCCAGCTCACCGAGTAATGAAAAACTGTTTTTT. It is translated as CASSPSNEKLFF. The genes are TRBV18 and TRBJ1-4; D gene ambiguous. CDR3 length: 12 residues. The V gene's germline CDR1 is KGHSH and CDR2 LQKENI. Trimming left V 3 bases short and J 4 bases short, with 3 bases between.

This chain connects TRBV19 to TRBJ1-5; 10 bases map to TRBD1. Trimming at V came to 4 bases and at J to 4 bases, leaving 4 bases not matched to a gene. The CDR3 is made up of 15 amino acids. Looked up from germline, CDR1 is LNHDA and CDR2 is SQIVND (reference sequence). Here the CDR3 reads CASSTGQGTNQPQHF. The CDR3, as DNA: TGTGCCAGTAGTACGGGACAGGGGACAAATCAGCCCCAGCATTTT.

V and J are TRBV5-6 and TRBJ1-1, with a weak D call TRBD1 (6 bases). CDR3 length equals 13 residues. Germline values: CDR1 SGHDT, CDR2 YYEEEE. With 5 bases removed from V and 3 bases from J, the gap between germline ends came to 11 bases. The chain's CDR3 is CASSSRGDTEAFF. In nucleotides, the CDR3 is TGTGCCAGCAGTTCTAGGGGGGACACTGAAGCTTTCTTT.

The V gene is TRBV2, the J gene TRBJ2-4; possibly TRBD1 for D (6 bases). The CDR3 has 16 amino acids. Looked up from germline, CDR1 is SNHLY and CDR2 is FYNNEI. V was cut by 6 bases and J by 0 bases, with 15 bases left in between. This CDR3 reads CASRTDRTLAKNIQYF. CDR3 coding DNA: TGTGCCAGCAGGACTGACAGGACCCTAGCCAAAAACATTCAGTACTTC.

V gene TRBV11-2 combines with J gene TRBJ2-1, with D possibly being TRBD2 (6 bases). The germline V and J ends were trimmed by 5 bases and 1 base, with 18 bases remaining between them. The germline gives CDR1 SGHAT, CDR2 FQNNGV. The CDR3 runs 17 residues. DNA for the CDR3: TGTGCCAGCAGCCCCACCGTCCGGGGGTGGTCCTACAATGAGCAGTTCTTC. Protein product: CASSPTVRGWSYNEQFF.

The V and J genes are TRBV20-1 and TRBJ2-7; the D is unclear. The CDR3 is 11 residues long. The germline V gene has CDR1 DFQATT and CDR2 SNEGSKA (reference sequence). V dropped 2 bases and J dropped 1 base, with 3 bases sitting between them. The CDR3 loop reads CSARQSYEQYF. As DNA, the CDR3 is TGCAGTGCTAGACAGTCCTACGAGCAGTACTTC.

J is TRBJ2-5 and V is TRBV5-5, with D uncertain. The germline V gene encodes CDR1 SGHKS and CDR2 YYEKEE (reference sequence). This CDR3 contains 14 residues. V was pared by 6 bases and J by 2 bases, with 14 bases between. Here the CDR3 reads CASTPLVVQETQYF. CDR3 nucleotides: TGTGCCAGCACCCCCTTGGTAGTGCAAGAGACCCAGTACTTC.

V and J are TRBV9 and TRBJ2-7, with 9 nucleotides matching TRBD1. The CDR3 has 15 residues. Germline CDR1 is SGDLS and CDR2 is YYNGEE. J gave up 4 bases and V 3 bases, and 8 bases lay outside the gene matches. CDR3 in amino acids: CASSAQDRGGYEQYF. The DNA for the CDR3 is TGTGCCAGCAGCGCACAGGACAGGGGAGGGTACGAGCAGTACTTC.

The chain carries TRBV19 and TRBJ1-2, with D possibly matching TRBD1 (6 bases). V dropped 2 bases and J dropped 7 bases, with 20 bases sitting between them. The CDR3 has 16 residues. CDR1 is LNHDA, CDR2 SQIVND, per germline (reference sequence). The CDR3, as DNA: TGTGCCAGTAGTATAATCTGGGACATCTCTTCCTCTGGCTACACCTTC. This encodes CASSIIWDISSSGYTF.